Listed below are T cell receptor beta chains from one sample, sequenced in a study of blood T cell repertoires in COVID-19. Produced via immunoSEQ multiplex PCR; TCRdb's table is partial and in-frame only. The sample comprises about 200,000 clones, about 88% of which are singletons, and roughly a sixth rests with the top ten. Sequenced sample: peripheral blood. Receptors originate from a man aged 50 or older with COVID-19, enrolled during active disease. CDR3s include the opening cysteine and the closing phenylalanine or tryptophan. D genes are given only for firm matches.

j_gene | v_gene | d_gene | CDR3aa
TRBJ1-2 | TRBV28 | . | CASRSTGAPIYGYTF
TRBJ2-4 | TRBV24-1 | . | CATMAQIAKNIQYF
TRBJ2-7 | TRBV27 | . | CASSLLAEGYEQYF
TRBJ2-3 | TRBV7-9 | . | CASSLATGGDTQYF
TRBJ2-7 | TRBV18 | . | CASSPPSQASYEQYF
TRBJ2-2 | TRBV27 | TRBD1 | CASRTGEAGELFF
TRBJ2-7 | TRBV5-1 | . | CASNSGHYEQYF
TRBJ2-3 | TRBV20-1 | . | CSASVGSGARGADTQYF
TRBJ2-3 | TRBV19 | TRBD1 | CASSQTGAGTDTQYF
TRBJ1-4 | TRBV19 | . | CASSPRGLNEKLFF
TRBJ1-1 | TRBV10-1 | . | CASSEPGSAEAFF
TRBJ1-4 | TRBV7-9 | . | CASSSASQGLNEKLFF
TRBJ1-1 | TRBV7-3 | . | CASSPSGHRTAEAFF
TRBJ1-5 | TRBV18 | TRBD1 | CASSFGTGDRPQHF
TRBJ2-5 | TRBV18 | . | CASSPTTGYQETQYF
TRBJ2-7 | TRBV19 | TRBD1 | CASSMARDSPYGQYF
TRBJ2-7 | TRBV5-1 | . | CASRQTAYEQYF
TRBJ2-1 | TRBV21-1 | . | CASSASGRLRTKSSYNEQFF
TRBJ2-2 | TRBV20-1 | TRBD1 | CSASSQGADTGELFF
TRBJ1-3 | TRBV11-2 | . | CASTIQQGSGNTIYF
TRBJ2-1 | TRBV10-3 | . | CATDSRGEQFF
TRBJ1-3 | TRBV29-1 | . | CSVDGGGGNTIYF
TRBJ2-7 | TRBV13 | . | CASSLAPGGEQYF
TRBJ2-3 | TRBV18 | TRBD1 | CASSPALQGAYTQYF
TRBJ1-5 | TRBV7-9 | TRBD1 | CASSPWTGVVHQPQHF
TRBJ1-4 | TRBV5-4 | TRBD1 | CASSVQGAGEKLFF
TRBJ2-7 | TRBV18 | . | CASSPQGISRYEQYF
TRBJ1-3 | TRBV7-8 | TRBD1 | CASSTRTGENTIYF
TRBJ1-5 | TRBV6-5 | . | CASSYSYPGQGQPQHF
TRBJ2-3 | TRBV2 | . | CASQAATDTQYF
TRBJ1-5 | TRBV27 | TRBD1 | CASRREGTGNQPQHF
TRBJ1-4 | TRBV18 | TRBD1 | CASSPPGQGTEKLFF
TRBJ2-7 | TRBV5-1 | TRBD2 | CASSLAFGGTTYEQYF
TRBJ2-1 | TRBV12-1 | . | CASSFGTSGRRRSIRDEQFF
TRBJ2-2 | TRBV6-2/TRBV6-3 | TRBD1 | CASSNYRGNTGELFF
TRBJ2-7 | TRBV21-1 | . | CASSRSRGPYEQYF
TRBJ2-1 | TRBV7-8 | TRBD2 | CASSPFGLAGVNEQFF
TRBJ1-4 | TRBV4-2 | . | CASSLSTTNEKLFF
TRBJ2-4 | TRBV3-1/TRBV3-2 | . | CASSQGVELAKNIQYF
TRBJ2-7 | TRBV6-2/TRBV6-3 | . | CASSWGVLYEQYF
TRBJ2-2 | TRBV7-7 | TRBD2 | CASSRYSGRGNTGELFF
TRBJ1-5 | TRBV3-1/TRBV3-2 | . | CASSHQGNQPQHF
TRBJ1-2 | TRBV5-1 | TRBD1 | CASSPEGTAYGYTF
TRBJ1-4 | TRBV6-6 | . | CASSYGVGATNEKLFF
TRBJ2-1 | TRBV7-2 | TRBD2 | CASSLYSGRENEQFF
TRBJ2-3 | TRBV15 | . | CATSRGRTGLSDTQYF
TRBJ1-6 | TRBV10-3 | . | CAISSDSYNSPLHF
TRBJ1-5 | TRBV27 | . | CASSLQRSNQPQHF
TRBJ2-2 | TRBV25-1 | . | CASSKRNTGELFF
TRBJ1-1 | TRBV7-2 | . | CASSAPRGQNTEAFF
TRBJ1-5 | TRBV19 | TRBD1 | CASSIPGQGFGQPQHF
TRBJ2-7 | TRBV6-5 | . | CASSYSTSGSSYEQYF
TRBJ2-3 | TRBV5-5 | TRBD1 | CASSLGTGGGIDTQYF
TRBJ2-5 | TRBV7-3 | . | CASSPNKLQETQYF
TRBJ2-7 | TRBV3-1/TRBV3-2 | . | CASSQGMGFDYEQYF